This entry features one T cell receptor (beta chain) sequence. This sample is part of a study of blood T cell repertoires in COVID-19. Looking at the study overall: From the United States, Italy and Spain came samples of acute and convalescent COVID-19.

Germline V gene data show CDR1 as LNHDA and CDR2 as SQIVND (reference sequence). The germline V and J ends were trimmed by 4 bases and 6 bases, with 10 bases remaining between them. The CDR3 contains 12 residues. TCRdb keeps only in-frame clones here, not all; method: immunoSEQ multiplex PCR. The table lists approximately 160,000 clones, about 83% of them singletons. The source is a man in his 60s with acute or convalescent COVID-19. The rearrangement joins TRBV19 to TRBJ2-7, with D possibly TRBD2 on 5 matching bases. The sample consisted of peripheral blood. In nucleotides, the CDR3 is TGTGCCAGTAGTAGAGTTGGGAGCGAGCAGTACTTC. Protein: CASSRVGSEQYF. The entire variable domain, with the rest obtained from reference TRBV19 and TRBJ2-7, is as follows: DGGITQSPKYLFRKEGQNVTLSCEQNLNHDAMYWYRQDPGQGLRLIYYSQIVNDFQKGDIAEGYSVSREKKESFPLTVTSAQKNPTAFYLCASSRVGSEQYFGPGTRLTVT.